Below are 21 T cell receptor beta chains sequenced from a single sample in a study. Only in-frame clones appear in the TCRdb table, and some are missing; sequencing was by immunoSEQ multiplex PCR. Here the sample spans 68,000 or so clones, about 94% being singletons. Sequenced material: PBMCs. The receptors were gathered from a man between 35 and 55 years old with rheumatoid arthritis.

The chain recombines TRBV5-1 with TRBJ2-2; 7 nucleotides align to TRBD1. Unmatched junction bases numbered 10, after V lost 4 bases and J lost 4 bases. The CDR3 extends over 16 amino acids. Germline V gives CDR1 SGHRS, CDR2 YFSETQ. This chain's CDR3 is CASSPGRGGSTGELFF. CDR3 bases: TGCGCCAGCAGCCCGGGAAGAGGGGGCAGCACCGGGGAGCTGTTTTTT.

The chain is built from TRBV12-3 or TRBV12-4 and TRBJ2-5; D is uncertain. CDR3 size: 11 residues. Trimming removed 3 bases from V and 5 bases from J, with 4 bases in between. CDR3 loop: CASSFSETQYF. CDR3 nucleotide sequence: TGTGCCAGCAGTTTTAGCGAGACCCAGTACTTC.

V and J are TRBV20-1 and TRBJ2-7, with D unclear. Germline V CDR1 and CDR2: DFQATT, SNEGSKA (reference sequence). Trimming stripped 1 base from V and 7 bases from J, with 8 bases between. The CDR3 is made up of 11 amino acids. The CDR3 DNA sequence: TGCAGTGCTAGAGTAGGGCAGGAGCAGTACTTC. Its translation: CSARVGQEQYF.

V usage is TRBV10-2 and J usage is TRBJ1-2; D gene uncertain. Per germline, CDR1 WSHSY and CDR2 SAAADI. V lost 6 bases and J lost 2, with 16 bases in between. The CDR3 is 15 amino acids. Written as DNA, the CDR3 is TGCGCCAGCAGCCCCCGGGCGCGCGAAAACTATGGCTACACCTTC. Protein: CASSPRARENYGYTF.

V usage is TRBV29-1 and J usage is TRBJ2-7; a weak D match, TRBD2 (5 bases). The CDR3 spans 14 residues. Trimming shortened V by 4 bases and J by 2 bases, and 15 bases separated the two germline ends. CDR1 and CDR2 (germline): SQVTM, ANQGSEA. The CDR3: CSVAPYGETYEQYF. The CDR3 DNA reads as TGCAGCGTTGCCCCCTACGGGGAAACCTACGAGCAGTACTTC.

The chain recombines TRBV14 with TRBJ2-1; 11 bases map to TRBD2. CDR1 SGHDN and CDR2 FVKESK come from the germline V gene. V trimming: 0 bases; J trimming: 9 bases; junction bases outside the gene matches: 4. This CDR3 spans 15 amino acids. The CDR3 sequence is CASSQESSGRLEQFF. The CDR3 DNA sequence: TGTGCCAGCAGCCAAGAGTCTAGCGGGAGGCTTGAGCAGTTCTTC. The whole variable domain, filled in from reference TRBV14 and TRBJ2-1, reads EAGVTQFPSHSVIEKGQTVTLRCDPISGHDNLYWYRRVMGKEIKFLLHFVKESKQDESGMPNNRFLAERTGGTYSTLKVQPAELEDSGVYFCASSQESSGRLEQFFGPGTRLTVL.

The chain's CDR3 is CASSYDRGGNEQFF. DNA for the CDR3: TGTGCCAGCAGTTACGACAGGGGTGGCAATGAGCAGTTCTTC. The rearrangement links TRBV27 to TRBJ2-1; 8 nucleotides agree with TRBD1. CDR1 is MNHEY and CDR2 is SMNVEV in the germline V gene (reference sequence). The V segment lost 4 bases and the J segment 6 bases; nucleotides outside the gene matches: 5. The CDR3 totals 14 residues.

The chain employs TRBV5-1 and TRBJ1-2; 8 nucleotides align to TRBD1. V was clipped by 4 bases and J by 5 bases; unmatched bases: 10. Germline CDR1 reads SGHRS; CDR2 reads YFSETQ. This CDR3 is built from 15 residues. As DNA, the CDR3 is TGCGCCAGCAGCCACGGGACAGGTCACAGGTATGGCTACACCTTC. This translates into CASSHGTGHRYGYTF.

This chain links TRBV6-6 with TRBJ2-7; no firm D call. CDR1 is MNHNY, CDR2 SVGAGI, per germline (reference sequence). The CDR3 length is 10 residues. V shed 8 bases and J shed 3 bases, with 5 bases lying between them. CDR3 nucleotides: TGTGCCAGCGGAGACTACGAGCAGTACTTC. Its translation: CASGDYEQYF.

The chain employs TRBV5-1 and TRBJ1-1, with TRBD1 as a possible D gene (5 bases). This CDR3 has 15 residues. CDR1 SGHRS and CDR2 YFSETQ come from the germline V gene. Trimming stripped 0 bases from V and 10 bases from J, with 19 bases between. CDR3 DNA sequence: TGCGCCAGCAGCTTGGGCGGGACGGCTTTTGAGAGAGCTTTCTTT. This gives the protein CASSLGGTAFERAFF.

J is TRBJ1-1 and V is TRBV30; 7 nucleotides match TRBD1. The CDR3 consists of 13 residues. With V trimmed by 5 bases and J by 4 bases, 7 bases remained unmatched. Germline V lookup: CDR1 GTSNPN, CDR2 SVGIG (reference sequence). DNA of the CDR3: TGTGCCTGGGGACAGGAGAGGGGCACTGAAGCTTTCTTT. The encoded protein is CAWGQERGTEAFF.

The CDR3 spells CASSLRASQSYEQYF. As DNA, the CDR3 is TGTGCCAGCAGCTTGAGGGCTAGTCAAAGCTACGAGCAGTACTTC. The V gene is TRBV5-4, the J gene TRBJ2-7; D is unresolved. V was shortened by 1 base and J by 3 bases, with 14 bases between the two germline ends. The CDR3 has 15 amino acids. The germline V gene encodes CDR1 SGHNT and CDR2 YYREEE (reference sequence).

CDR3 residues: CASSRPGPVGPNTIYF. CDR3 nucleotides: TGTGCCAGCTCACGGCCGGGACCGGTCGGACCAAACACCATATATTTT. This chain connects TRBV18 to TRBJ1-3; tentatively, D is TRBD1 (5 bases). The germline CDR1 and CDR2 sequences are KGHSH and LQKENI. Trimming stripped 4 bases from V and 6 bases from J, with 19 bases between. This CDR3 region has 16 residues.

The rearrangement joins TRBV30 to TRBJ1-2; D gene ambiguous. The V and J ends lost 4 bases and 0 bases respectively, with 12 bases between them. The CDR3 spans 14 residues. CDR1 is GTSNPN and CDR2 is SVGIG in the germline V gene (reference sequence). The CDR3 DNA follows: TGTGCCTGGAATGCTGCGGGCCCTAACTATGGCTACACCTTC. Amino acid sequence: CAWNAAGPNYGYTF. Looking up the rest from reference TRBV30 and TRBJ1-2 gives the full variable domain: SQTIHQWPATLVQPVGSPLSLECTVEGTSNPNLYWYRQAAGRGLQLLFYSVGIGQISSEVPQNLSASRPQDRQFILSSKKLLLSDSGFYLCAWNAAGPNYGYTFGSGTRLTVV.

This rearrangement joins TRBV19 to TRBJ1-5; no clear D gene. Per the germline V gene, CDR1 is LNHDA and CDR2 is SQIVND (reference sequence). The CDR3 sequence is 12 residues long. The germline V and J ends were trimmed by 5 bases and 7 bases, with 9 bases remaining between them. The CDR3 loop is CASSDAGQPQHF. CDR3 nucleotides: TGTGCCAGTAGTGACGCGGGACAGCCCCAGCATTTT.

The rearrangement links TRBV7-9 to TRBJ1-2; the D is unclear. V was shortened by 0 bases and J by 8 bases, with 4 bases between the two germline ends. This CDR3 spans 11 amino acids. CDR1 SEHNR and CDR2 FQNEAQ come from the germline V gene (reference sequence). CDR3 DNA sequence: TGTGCCAGCAGCTTAGCCGAGGGCTACACCTTC. Translating gives CASSLAEGYTF.

The V and J genes are TRBV5-4 and TRBJ1-1, with D perhaps matching TRBD1 (6 bases). The V end lost 4 bases, the J end lost 4 bases, and 8 bases lay between the germline ends. This CDR3 has 12 residues. Germline V lookup: CDR1 SGHNT, CDR2 YYREEE (reference sequence). This chain's CDR3 is CASSVDSTEAFF. DNA of the CDR3: TGTGCCAGCAGCGTGGACAGCACTGAAGCTTTCTTT.

The chain combines TRBV28 with TRBJ2-7; TRBD1 aligns across 7 bases. There are 14 residues in the CDR3. CDR1 and CDR2 (germline): MDHEN, SYDVKM. V lost 3 bases, J lost 1 base, and 3 bases stayed unmatched. CDR3 sequence (DNA): TGTGCCAGCAGTTTTCAGGGGGATTCCTACGAGCAGTACTTC. This codes for CASSFQGDSYEQYF.

This sequence joins TRBV7-8 and TRBJ2-1, with 13 bases identical to TRBD2. The length of the CDR3 is 24 residues. Trimming removed 5 bases from V and 3 bases from J; junction bases left unmatched: 28. Germline lookup yields CDR1 SGHVS and CDR2 FQNEAQ. The CDR3 region is CASSRPGQGGKGTSGTKNYNEQFF. The CDR3 coding sequence is TGTGCCAGCAGCCGCCCGGGACAGGGAGGGAAGGGGACTAGCGGGACCAAGAACTACAATGAGCAGTTCTTC.

The chain uses TRBV3-1 (or the pseudogene TRBV3-2) and TRBJ2-3; tentative D call: TRBD2 (6 bases). The CDR3 is 16 amino acids. Germline loops: CDR1 LGHDT, CDR2 YNNKEL (reference sequence). With 3 bases removed from V and 1 base from J, the gap between germline ends came to 14 bases. The CDR3 is CASSQVGEAGTDTQYF. CDR3 in DNA: TGTGCCAGCAGCCAGGTCGGGGAGGCTGGCACAGATACGCAGTATTTT.

The rearrangement uses TRBV6-1 and TRBJ1-2; D is possibly TRBD1 (5 bases). Germline CDR1 and CDR2: MNHNS and SASEGT. Trimming shortened V by 0 bases and J by 9 bases, and 8 bases separated the two germline ends. This CDR3 has 12 amino acids. The CDR3 sequence is CASSEAGVSYTF. The CDR3 bases are TGTGCCAGCAGTGAAGCAGGGGTTAGCTACACCTTC.